A single sample is the source of the 15 T cell receptor beta chains below, sequenced in a study of metastatic and nonmetastatic thyroid tumors. The entire patient cohort was treatment-naive prior to thyroid surgery. Using MiXCR, TCRdb reanalyzed the PCR reads. Of approximately 82,000 clones in the sample, around 12% are singletons; the top ten hold approximately 10%. Sequenced input: tumor tissue. All receptors come from a female donor with papillary thyroid cancer or a benign thyroid nodule (not recorded which). Some clones in this sample may be carry-over from other donors' samples.

This clone occurred many times. The chain has TRBV5-1 and TRBJ1-5, with no clear D. From germline, CDR1 is SGHRS and CDR2 YFSETQ. V lost 7 bases and J 6 bases, leaving 14 bases between the germline ends. The CDR3 contains 13 residues. CDR3: CASADGVGQPQHF. Written as DNA, the CDR3 is TGCGCCAGCGCAGATGGGGTTGGTCAGCCCCAGCATTTT.

This clone came up many times. The J gene is TRBJ1-2, the V gene TRBV20-1; D is perhaps TRBD1 (5 bases). V lost 0 bases and J lost 7, with 15 bases in between. This CDR3 is built from 14 residues. The V gene's germline CDR1 is DFQATT and CDR2 SNEGSKA (reference sequence). CDR3 sequence: CSARDPGREAGYTF. The CDR3 region has the DNA TGCAGTGCTAGAGATCCCGGCAGGGAAGCTGGCTACACCTTC.

This clone was seen a handful of times. A much larger clonotype is one base distant, so this may be a read error. The V and J genes are TRBV2 and TRBJ1-1, with D unclear. There are 15 residues in the CDR3. The germline V gene has CDR1 SNHLY and CDR2 FYNNEI. The CDR3 protein is CSSSVEGYMNTEAFF. CDR3 nucleotide sequence: TGTTCCAGCAGTGTGGAAGGTTACATGAACACTGAAGCTTTCTTT.

This clone was seen many times. The rearrangement joins TRBV20-1 to TRBJ2-1; D possibly corresponds to TRBD2 (6 bases). The CDR3 is made up of 15 amino acids. Deletions cut 0 bases from V and 1 base from J, with 10 bases between. Germline CDR1 DFQATT, CDR2 SNEGSKA (reference sequence). CDR3 residues: CSARDRRESYNEQFF. CDR3 nucleotide sequence: TGCAGTGCTAGAGATAGGAGGGAGTCCTACAATGAGCAGTTCTTC.

This clone was observed once. A much larger clonotype is one base distant, so this may be a read error. V usage is TRBV20-1 and J usage is TRBJ2-3; D possibly corresponds to TRBD1 (5 bases). The V gene lost 0 bases and the J gene lost 4 bases, with 14 bases spanning the gap. There are 15 residues in the CDR3. From germline, CDR1 is DFQATT and CDR2 SNEGSKA (reference sequence). The CDR3 nucleotides read TGCAGTGCTAGAGATAGGGGCAGGTACCCAGATACGCAGTATTTT. Translated, it gives CSARDRGRYPDTQYF.

The chain combines TRBV7-6 with TRBJ2-7; 12 bases line up with TRBD2. The CDR3 is 14 amino acids. V was clipped by 5 bases and J by 4 bases; unmatched bases: 3. Germline V gene sequence: CDR1 SGHVS, CDR2 FNYEAQ. The CDR3 loop is CASSGGLAGYEQYF. The CDR3 region has the DNA TGTGCCAGCAGCGGGGGACTAGCGGGTTACGAGCAGTACTTC.

For the CDR3, the DNA is TGTGCCATCAGTGAACTAGCGGAAAAGTACTTC. Its translation: CAISELAEKYF. The J gene is TRBJ2-5, the V gene TRBV10-3; 8 positions agree with TRBD2. CDR1 ENHRY and CDR2 SYGVKD come from the germline V gene. J was trimmed by 12 bases and V by 3 bases; bases with no gene match: 3. The CDR3 totals 11 residues.

This clone was detected many times. A much larger clone sits a single nucleotide away, making a read error possible. V usage is TRBV6-6 and J usage is TRBJ2-1; 8 nucleotides align to TRBD2. The CDR3 length is 17 residues. Germline V gene lookup returns CDR1 MNHNY and CDR2 SVGAGI (reference sequence). Trimming cost V 5 bases and J 0 bases; bases outside gene matches: 9. CDR3 sequence: CASSLTSVSPSYNEQFF. CDR3 in DNA: TGTGCCAGCAGTCTGACTAGCGTGTCCCCCTCCTACAATGAGCAGTTCTTC.

This rearrangement joins TRBV9 to TRBJ2-5; 9 bases fit TRBD1. Germline V gives CDR1 SGDLS, CDR2 YYNGEE. The CDR3 is 18 residues long. J was trimmed by 7 bases and V by 1 base; bases with no gene match: 17. In nucleotides, the CDR3 is TGTGCCAGCAGCGTACAGGGGAGTGCCGGGACAGGGCGACCGACCCAGTACTTC. Translating gives CASSVQGSAGTGRPTQYF.

Ten or more counts support this clone. The chain carries TRBV28 and TRBJ2-5; D is unresolved. V was trimmed by 5 bases and J by 5 bases, leaving 15 bases between them. CDR3 length equals 14 residues. CDR1 is MDHEN and CDR2 is SYDVKM in the germline V gene. CDR3 protein: CASSPPAVRETQYF. In nucleotides, the CDR3 is TGTGCCAGCAGTCCCCCAGCTGTGCGCGAGACCCAGTACTTC.

This clone occurred many times. The chain employs TRBV11-2 and TRBJ1-1; D not resolved. Between the trimmed V and J ends, which lost 1 base and 8 bases, there was a span of 8 bases. CDR1 is SGHAT and CDR2 is FQNNGV in the germline V gene. This CDR3 region has 12 residues. The DNA of the CDR3 is TGTGCCAGCAGCTTAGTTACCAGAGAAGCTTTCTTT. This sequence encodes CASSLVTREAFF. Full variable domain (rest looked up from reference TRBV11-2 and TRBJ1-1): EAGVAQSPRYKIIEKRQSVAFWCNPISGHATLYWYQQILGQGPKLLIQFQNNGVVDDSQLPKDRFSAERLKGVDSTLKIQPAKLEDSAVYLCASSLVTREAFFGQGTRLTVV.

This clone occurred many times. The V and J genes are TRBV20-1 and TRBJ1-5; 7 nucleotides line up with TRBD1. V trimming: 6 bases; J trimming: 5 bases; junction bases outside the gene matches: 7. Germline V gives CDR1 DFQATT, CDR2 SNEGSKA (reference sequence). The CDR3 runs 13 residues. CDR3 nucleotides: TGCAGTGCGATAGGGGGCAGAGATCAGCCCCAGCATTTT. Translated: CSAIGGRDQPQHF.

This clone appeared a single time. A much larger clone sits a single nucleotide away, making a read error possible. The chain links TRBV5-1 to TRBJ2-5; TRBD2 aligns across 9 bases. This CDR3 has 14 residues. The germline V gene encodes CDR1 SGHRS and CDR2 YFSETQ. CDR3 DNA: TGCGCCAGCAGCCTAGCGGGATTGGGTGAGACCAAGTACTTC. Translated: CASSLAGLGETKYF.

This clone was recorded at least ten times. This chain connects TRBV5-1 to TRBJ1-4, with a tentative D call TRBD1 (5 bases). CDR3 length equals 14 residues. Germline-derived CDR1 and CDR2 are SGHRS and YFSETQ. Trimming shortened V by 3 bases and J by 4 bases, and 10 bases separated the two germline ends. The CDR3 bases are TGCGCCAGCAGCTCGGGGACGCTTAATGAAAAACTGTTTTTT. Translated: CASSSGTLNEKLFF.

This clone came up a few times. Possible read error: a much larger clone is one base away. The rearrangement uses TRBV9 and TRBJ2-1; D gene ambiguous. V lost 8 bases, J lost 4 bases, and 10 bases lay in between. CDR1 is SGDLS and CDR2 is YYNGEE in the germline V gene. CDR3 length equals 12 residues. The CDR3 reads CARSIEYNEQFF. Here the CDR3 DNA reads TGTGCCAGATCTATCGAGTACAATGAGCAGTTCTTC.